This T cell receptor (beta chain) was recovered during a study of blood T cell repertoires in COVID-19. Across the study: Samples of COVID-19 (acute and convalescent) were obtained from the United States, Italy and Spain.

Only in-frame clones appear in the TCRdb table, and some are missing; sequencing was by immunoSEQ multiplex PCR. The table has tens of thousands of clones, about 88% seen once. The CDR3 runs 15 residues. Germline CDR1 reads LNHDA; CDR2 reads SQIVND (reference sequence). The V end lost 3 bases, the J end lost 2 bases, and 11 bases lay between the germline ends. The sequencing input was peripheral blood. V usage is TRBV19 and J usage is TRBJ1-5, with a tentative D call TRBD1 (5 bases). This clonotype was sampled from a man between 65 and 85 years old with acute or convalescent COVID-19. The CDR3: CASSILGPGNQPQHF. The CDR3 nucleotides are TGTGCCAGTAGTATCTTGGGGCCGGGCAATCAGCCCCAGCATTTT.